The sequence of this T cell receptor (beta chain) was determined in a study of blood T cells in healthy people across ages. Study results and caveats: Relative to aged donors, long-lived donors carried more naive CD4+ cells and displayed higher diversity. Conclusively comparing naive with antigen-experienced cells was impossible with unsorted PBMCs.

This clonotype was detected once. Antigen: not known. Trimming stripped 7 bases from V and 10 bases from J, with 20 bases between. CDR1 and CDR2 (germline): SQVTM, ANQGSEA. The CDR3 length is 13 residues. With a J-beta primer mix and a sample-barcoded 5' primer, a second PCR ran about 6 to 11 cycles. TCRdb redid the calling of the 5' RACE reads with MiXCR, one entry per CDR3 protein. The sample shows about 970,000 distinct CDR3 sequences, just over 50% of them seen only once. Donors were healthy Caucasian individuals from Russia aged roughly 6 to 90. The rearrangement joins TRBV29-1 to TRBJ2-1; D uncertain. The specimen was blood. The clonotype comes from an older woman in good health. The CDR3 region has the DNA TGCAGCGCCCGGAAGGGCAGTTTACGGGAGCAGTTCTTC. Translating it yields CSARKGSLREQFF.